This TCR beta chain was documented in a study of blood T cells in healthy people across ages. Study-level points and caveats: Because donor CMV status was unknown, expanded clonotype changes were possibly confounded.

This clonotype was recorded a few times. Its target is unknown. The trim removed 3 bases at V and 3 bases at J, leaving 5 bases unmatched. The CDR3 covers 14 residues. The germline V gene has CDR1 SGHRS and CDR2 YFSETQ. Combining a sample-barcoded 5' primer with a J-beta primer mix, a second PCR ran for roughly 6 to 11 cycles. TCRdb re-analysed the 5' RACE reads in MiXCR, keeping a single row per CDR3 protein. The sample includes 950,000 to 1,200,000 distinct CDR3 sequences, approximately 38% of them seen just once. Sequencing used blood. The chain couples TRBV5-1 to TRBJ2-5, with 7 bases fitting TRBD2. This receptor was taken from a man aged 18 to 30 in good health. CDR3 DNA sequence: TGCGCCAGCAGCTCAGCACGGGGGGAAGAGACCCAGTACTTC. Residues: CASSSARGEETQYF.